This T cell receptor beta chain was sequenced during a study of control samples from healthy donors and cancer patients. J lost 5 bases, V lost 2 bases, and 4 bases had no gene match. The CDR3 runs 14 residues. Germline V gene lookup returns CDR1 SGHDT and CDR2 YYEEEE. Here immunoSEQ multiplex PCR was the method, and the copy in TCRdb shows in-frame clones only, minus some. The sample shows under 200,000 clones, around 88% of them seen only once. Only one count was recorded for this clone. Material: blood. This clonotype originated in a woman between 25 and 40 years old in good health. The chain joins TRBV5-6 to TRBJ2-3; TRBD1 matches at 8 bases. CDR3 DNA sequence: TGTGCCAGCAGCTTCAGGGGGCGCATAGATACGCAGTATTTT. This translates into CASSFRGRIDTQYF.